This T cell receptor (beta chain) was sequenced in a study of Tregs in tolerant kidney transplant recipients. TCRdb keeps only in-frame clones here, not all; method: immunoSEQ multiplex PCR. Of 81,000 or so clones listed, over 75% are singletons. The CDR3 totals 15 residues. V was clipped by 2 bases and J by 6 bases; unmatched bases: 9. The V gene's germline CDR1 is LGHNA and CDR2 YSLEER. Recipients received nonmyeloablative bone marrow transplants from related graft donors, with transient mixed chimerism. Unstimulated Tregs (CD4+CD25+CD127-) and CD4+CD25- non-Tregs were sorted from PBMCs. V is TRBV4-3 and J is TRBJ2-7; 8 positions match TRBD1. The sample was CD4+ T cells from blood (PBMCs), taken 24 months after the transplant. The source is a human patient who received a combined kidney and bone marrow transplant. A subset of T cells may come from the graft donor. The CDR3 nucleotides are TGCGCCAGCAGCCAACAAACAGGGGGTCTAGGCGAGCAGTACTTC. This gives the protein CASSQQTGGLGEQYF.